The 16 T cell receptor beta chains in this list originate from one sample, sequenced in a study of siplizumab effects on memory and regulatory T cells (dated by TCRdb to 2018 to 2020). Library construction relied on the immunoSEQ multiplex PCR assay. As stored in TCRdb, this immuneACCESS dataset retains in-frame rearrangements with V and J assigned. A fraction of the clones does not appear; measured against another copy, unresolved V genes explain less than half of the discrepancy, and the remainder lacks a known reason. This sample has some 100,000 clones in its table, and around 94% of those were observed once. The ten largest clones represent around 0.6% of the sample. Sequences were obtained from Tregs sorted from blood. These receptors all stem from a human donor in good health.

The V and J genes are TRBV5-1 and TRBJ2-1, with 10 bases fitting TRBD2. The CDR3 loop spans 16 amino acids. Unmatched junction bases numbered 9, after V lost 1 base and J lost 8 bases. CDR1 is SGHRS and CDR2 is YFSETQ in the germline V gene. The CDR3 reads CASSLSRLAGLDEQFF. The CDR3 DNA reads TGCGCCAGCAGCTTGTCGCGACTAGCGGGTTTGGATGAGCAGTTCTTC.

V is TRBV15 and J is TRBJ1-4; D is perhaps TRBD1 (5 bases). The CDR3 is 13 residues long. Trimming removed 5 bases at V and 5 bases at J, with 9 bases between. Germline CDR1 is LNHNV and CDR2 is YYDKDF (reference sequence). The CDR3 reads CATSDSSNEKLFF. In DNA form, the CDR3 reads TGTGCCACCAGCGACAGTTCCAATGAAAAACTGTTTTTT.

V usage is TRBV7-2 and J usage is TRBJ2-2; no reliable D call. CDR3 size: 12 residues. The V gene's germline CDR1 is SGHTA and CDR2 FQGNSA. With 0 bases removed from V and 9 bases from J, the gap between germline ends came to 5 bases. This chain's CDR3 is CASSLAGWELFF. CDR3 nucleotide sequence: TGTGCCAGCAGCTTAGCTGGATGGGAGCTGTTTTTT.

The chain employs TRBV10-3 and TRBJ1-3, with 7 nucleotides matching TRBD1. The length of the CDR3 is 17 residues. V was clipped by 2 bases and J by 2 bases; unmatched bases: 9. Germline-derived CDR1 and CDR2 are ENHRY and SYGVKD. For the CDR3, the DNA is TGTGCCATCAGTGAGGGGACAGTTTGGATTACTGGAAACACCATATATTTT. Translated, it gives CAISEGTVWITGNTIYF.

In its sample, this clone was seen once. This chain connects TRBV5-6 to TRBJ2-7, with D perhaps matching TRBD2 (6 bases). Germline lookup yields CDR1 SGHDT and CDR2 YYEEEE. Trimming pared 0 bases from V and 4 bases from J, leaving 14 bases between. The CDR3 is 15 residues long. The CDR3 protein is CASSLVGGRRYEQYF. As DNA, the CDR3 is TGTGCCAGCAGCTTGGTGGGGGGACGGAGGTACGAGCAGTACTTC.

The rearrangement joins TRBV28 to TRBJ2-1; 9 positions agree with TRBD2. V shed 6 bases, J shed 10 bases, and the junction held 13 bases outside the gene matches. Germline V gene lookup returns CDR1 MDHEN and CDR2 SYDVKM. The CDR3 runs 15 residues. CDR3 protein: CASRLSGLASGEQFF. The CDR3 DNA reads TGTGCCAGCAGGCTTAGCGGACTAGCGAGTGGCGAGCAGTTCTTC.

The rearrangement links TRBV27 to TRBJ1-4; D gene uncertain. The CDR3 totals 12 residues. The germline V gene has CDR1 MNHEY and CDR2 SMNVEV (reference sequence). Trimming cost V 4 bases and J 5 bases, with 5 bases left between them. CDR3 DNA sequence: TGTGCCAGCAGTTCCTTAAATGAAAAACTGTTTTTT. Translating gives CASSSLNEKLFF.

This clone is a singleton in its sample. The rearrangement joins TRBV30 to TRBJ2-1, with TRBD2 matching over 7 bases. Trimming removed 3 bases from V and 0 bases from J; junction bases left unmatched: 11. This CDR3 spans 17 amino acids. Germline V CDR1 and CDR2: GTSNPN, SVGIG (reference sequence). The CDR3 DNA reads TGTGCCTGGAGGTGGCTAGCGGTTGATAGCTCCTACAATGAGCAGTTCTTC. Translated: CAWRWLAVDSSYNEQFF.

The chain is built from TRBV15 and TRBJ2-1; TRBD2 matches at 7 bases. The germline V gene has CDR1 LNHNV and CDR2 YYDKDF (reference sequence). The CDR3 sequence is 14 residues long. Trimming took 3 bases from V and 4 from J; bases not matched to a gene: 3. CDR3: CATSRRSGYNEQFF. The CDR3 bases are TGTGCCACCAGCAGGCGTAGCGGGTACAATGAGCAGTTCTTC.

The V gene is TRBV6-1, the J gene TRBJ1-5, with D perhaps matching TRBD1 (6 bases). The CDR3 sequence is 15 residues long. Germline CDR1 and CDR2: MNHNS and SASEGT. V gave up 7 bases and J gave up 2 bases, with 15 bases separating them. The CDR3 reads CASKLQGFGNQPQHF. The CDR3, as DNA: TGTGCCAGCAAACTGCAGGGGTTTGGCAATCAGCCCCAGCATTTT.

The rearrangement links TRBV18 to TRBJ2-7, with 8 bases fitting TRBD1. The CDR3 spans 15 residues. The germline V gene has CDR1 KGHSH and CDR2 LQKENI. With 6 bases clipped from V and 1 base from J, the junction kept 8 bases outside the gene matches. CDR3 protein: CASSWDRSTSYEQYF. Written as DNA, the CDR3 is TGTGCCAGCTCGTGGGACAGGAGTACATCCTACGAGCAGTACTTC.

V is TRBV10-1 and J is TRBJ2-7; D might be TRBD2 (7 bases). Germline-derived CDR1 and CDR2 are WNHNN and SYGVQD (reference sequence). V shed 4 bases and J shed 7 bases, with 17 bases lying between them. The CDR3 is 14 amino acids. The CDR3 nucleotides read TGCGCCAGCAGTGTCGGGGGGCGGCTTGGGGAGCAGTACTTC. It specifies CASSVGGRLGEQYF.

V gene TRBV11-3 combines with J gene TRBJ2-2; possibly TRBD2 for D (5 bases). CDR1 and CDR2 from the germline V gene are SGHNT and YENEEA. Between the trimmed V and J ends, which lost 4 bases and 3 bases, there was a span of 12 bases. This CDR3 contains 15 residues. Here the CDR3 reads CASSSGQADTGELFF. In DNA, the CDR3 is TGTGCCAGCAGCTCCGGCCAAGCGGACACCGGGGAGCTGTTTTTT.

In this sample, this clone turned up once. The chain recombines TRBV6-1 with TRBJ2-4, with D unclear. Germline CDR1 and CDR2: MNHNS and SASEGT. The V end was cut by 1 base, the J end by 2 bases, with 9 bases between. This CDR3 contains 15 residues. The CDR3, as DNA: TGTGCCAGCAGTGAAGGACGGGTAACCAAAAACATTCAGTACTTC. Translating it yields CASSEGRVTKNIQYF.

The chain combines TRBV18 with TRBJ2-5; D unresolved. The ends were cut back, 2 bases at V and 4 bases at J, with 14 bases in the middle. CDR1 is KGHSH, CDR2 LQKENI, per germline. The CDR3 has 15 amino acids. Here the CDR3 DNA reads TGTGCCAGCTCACCAGGAACAAAACCGGGAGAGACCCAGTACTTC. Translated: CASSPGTKPGETQYF. Full variable domain (missing parts from reference TRBV18 and TRBJ2-5): NAGVMQNPRHLVRRRGQEARLRCSPMKGHSHVYWYRQLPEEGLKFMVYLQKENIIDESGMPKERFSAEFPKEGPSILRIQQVVRGDSAAYFCASSPGTKPGETQYFGPGTRLLVL.

The chain employs TRBV5-6 and TRBJ1-2; D is unclear. The V end lost 1 base, the J end lost 4 bases, and 8 bases lay between the germline ends. Germline CDR1 and CDR2: SGHDT and YYEEEE. This CDR3 is built from 13 residues. The CDR3 DNA reads as TGTGCCAGCAGCTTGAGACGGTTCTATGGCTACACCTTC. Translation gives CASSLRRFYGYTF.